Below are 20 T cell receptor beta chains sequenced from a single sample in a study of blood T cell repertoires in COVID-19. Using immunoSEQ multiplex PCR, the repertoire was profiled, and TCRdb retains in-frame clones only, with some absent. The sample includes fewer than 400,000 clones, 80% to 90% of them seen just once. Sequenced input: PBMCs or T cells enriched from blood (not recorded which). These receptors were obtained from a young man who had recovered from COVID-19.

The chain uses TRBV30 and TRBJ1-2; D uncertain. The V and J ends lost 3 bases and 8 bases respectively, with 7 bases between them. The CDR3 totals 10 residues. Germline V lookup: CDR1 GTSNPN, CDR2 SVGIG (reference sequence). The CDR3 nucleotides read TGTGCCTGGAGGTCGTCCGGCTACACCTTC. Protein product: CAWRSSGYTF.

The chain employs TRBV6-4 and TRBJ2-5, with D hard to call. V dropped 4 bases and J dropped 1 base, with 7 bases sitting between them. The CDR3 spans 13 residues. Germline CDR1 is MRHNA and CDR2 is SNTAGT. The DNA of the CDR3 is TGTGCCAGCAGTGCACGGTCCCAAGAGACCCAGTACTTC. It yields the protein CASSARSQETQYF.

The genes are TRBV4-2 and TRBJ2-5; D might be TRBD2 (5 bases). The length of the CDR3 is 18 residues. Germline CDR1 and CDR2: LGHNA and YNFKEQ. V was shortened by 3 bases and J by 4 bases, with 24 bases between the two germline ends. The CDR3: CASSHVPPAEALRETQYF. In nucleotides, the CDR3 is TGTGCCAGCAGCCATGTACCCCCAGCGGAGGCGCTCCGAGAGACCCAGTACTTC.

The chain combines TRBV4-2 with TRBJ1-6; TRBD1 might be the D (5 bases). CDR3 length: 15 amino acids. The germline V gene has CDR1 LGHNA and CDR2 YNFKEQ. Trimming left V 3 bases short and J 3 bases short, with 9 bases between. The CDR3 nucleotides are TGTGCCAGCAGCCAGCGGGGCGACTATAATTCACCCCTCCACTTT. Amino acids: CASSQRGDYNSPLHF.

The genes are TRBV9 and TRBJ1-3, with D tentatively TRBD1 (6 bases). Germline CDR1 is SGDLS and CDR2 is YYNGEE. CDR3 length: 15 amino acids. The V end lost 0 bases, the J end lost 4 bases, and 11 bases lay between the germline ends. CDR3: CASSVAPGAGNTIYF. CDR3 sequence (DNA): TGTGCCAGCAGCGTAGCTCCAGGGGCCGGAAACACCATATATTTT.

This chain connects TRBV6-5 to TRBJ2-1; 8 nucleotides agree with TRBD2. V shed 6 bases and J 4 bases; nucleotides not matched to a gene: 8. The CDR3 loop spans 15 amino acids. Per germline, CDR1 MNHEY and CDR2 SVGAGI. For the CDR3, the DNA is TGTGCCAGCAGCCCCAGCGGGGGCGCTTACAATGAGCAGTTCTTC. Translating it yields CASSPSGGAYNEQFF.

CDR3 protein: CASCQGDEQFF. The CDR3 bases are TGTGCCAGCTGCCAGGGGGATGAGCAGTTCTTC. The genes are TRBV6-8 and TRBJ2-1, with 7 bases matching TRBD1. Germline loops: CDR1 MNHGY, CDR2 SAAAGT. The trim removed 8 bases at V and 8 bases at J, leaving 3 bases unmatched. This CDR3 region has 11 residues.

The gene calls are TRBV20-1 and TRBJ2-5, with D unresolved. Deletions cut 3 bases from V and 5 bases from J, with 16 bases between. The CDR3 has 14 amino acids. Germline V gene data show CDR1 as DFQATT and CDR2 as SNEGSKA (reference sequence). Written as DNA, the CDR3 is TGCAGTGCTAGTCCCAACCCAATCGGGGAGACCCAGTACTTC. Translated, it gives CSASPNPIGETQYF.

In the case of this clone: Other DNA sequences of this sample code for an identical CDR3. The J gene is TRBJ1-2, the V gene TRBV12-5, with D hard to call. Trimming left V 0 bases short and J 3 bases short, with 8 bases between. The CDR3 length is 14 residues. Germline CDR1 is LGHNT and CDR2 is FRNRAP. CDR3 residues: CASGLVRGDYGYTF. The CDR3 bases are TGTGCTAGTGGTTTGGTTCGCGGCGACTATGGCTACACCTTC.

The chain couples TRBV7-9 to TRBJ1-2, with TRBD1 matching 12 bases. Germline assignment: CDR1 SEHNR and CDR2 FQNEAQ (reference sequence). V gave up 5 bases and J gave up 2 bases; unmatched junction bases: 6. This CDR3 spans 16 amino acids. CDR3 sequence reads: CASSLGTGGANYGYTF. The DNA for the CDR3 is TGTGCCAGCAGCCTGGGGACAGGGGGCGCGAACTATGGCTACACCTTC.

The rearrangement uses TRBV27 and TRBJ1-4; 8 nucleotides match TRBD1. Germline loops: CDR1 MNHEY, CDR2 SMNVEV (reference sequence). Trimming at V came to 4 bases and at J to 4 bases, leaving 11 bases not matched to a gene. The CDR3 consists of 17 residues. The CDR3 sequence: CASSSEVPGQVNEKLFF. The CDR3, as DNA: TGTGCCAGCAGTTCAGAGGTCCCGGGACAGGTTAATGAAAAACTGTTTTTT. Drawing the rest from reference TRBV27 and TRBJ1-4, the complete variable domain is EAQVTQNPRYLITVTGKKLTVTCSQNMNHEYMSWYRQDPGLGLRQIYYSMNVEVTDKGDVPEGYKVSRKEKRNFPLILESPSPNQTSLYFCASSSEVPGQVNEKLFFGSGTQLSVL.

The CDR3 loop reads CASKTSTGDYYGYTF. As DNA, the CDR3 is TGTGCCAGTAAGACAAGCACGGGGGACTACTATGGCTACACCTTC. The V call is TRBV19, the J call TRBJ1-2; weak D call: TRBD1 (5 bases). The CDR3 sequence is 15 residues long. Per the germline V gene, CDR1 is LNHDA and CDR2 is SQIVND (reference sequence). Trimming took off 7 bases at V and 3 bases at J, with 18 bases between the two ends.

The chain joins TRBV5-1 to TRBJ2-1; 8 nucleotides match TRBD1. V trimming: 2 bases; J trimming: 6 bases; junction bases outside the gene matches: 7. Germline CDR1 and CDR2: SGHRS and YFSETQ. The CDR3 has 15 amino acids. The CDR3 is CASSFGQGMGNEQFF. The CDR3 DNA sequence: TGCGCCAGCAGCTTTGGACAGGGTATGGGCAATGAGCAGTTCTTC.

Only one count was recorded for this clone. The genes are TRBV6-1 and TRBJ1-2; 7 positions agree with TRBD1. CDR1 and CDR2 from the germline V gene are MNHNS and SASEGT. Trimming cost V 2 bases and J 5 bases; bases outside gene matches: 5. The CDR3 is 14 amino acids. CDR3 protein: CASSELGGPYGYTF. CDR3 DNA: TGTGCCAGCAGTGAATTAGGGGGCCCTTATGGCTACACCTTC.

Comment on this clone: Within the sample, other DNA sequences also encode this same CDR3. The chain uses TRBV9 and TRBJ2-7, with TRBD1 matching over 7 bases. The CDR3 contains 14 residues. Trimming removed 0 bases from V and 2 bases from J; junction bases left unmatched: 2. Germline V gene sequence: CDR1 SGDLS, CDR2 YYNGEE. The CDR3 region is CASSVGTGAYEQYF. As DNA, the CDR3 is TGTGCCAGCAGCGTAGGGACAGGTGCCTACGAGCAGTACTTC.

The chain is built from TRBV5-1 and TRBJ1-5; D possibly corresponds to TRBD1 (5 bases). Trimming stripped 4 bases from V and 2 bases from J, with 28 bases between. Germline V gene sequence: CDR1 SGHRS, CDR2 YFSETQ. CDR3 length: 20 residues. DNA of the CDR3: TGCGCCAGCAGCGGGGCAGGGAGGCCACAAGGGCCGAAGGGCAATCAGCCCCAGCATTTT. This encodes CASSGAGRPQGPKGNQPQHF.

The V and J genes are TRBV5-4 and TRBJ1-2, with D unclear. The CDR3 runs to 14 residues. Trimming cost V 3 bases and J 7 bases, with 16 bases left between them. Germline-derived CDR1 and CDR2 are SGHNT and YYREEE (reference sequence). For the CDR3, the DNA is TGTGCCAGCAGCTCGGGATGGGTTTCTTCTGGCTACACCTTC. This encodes CASSSGWVSSGYTF.

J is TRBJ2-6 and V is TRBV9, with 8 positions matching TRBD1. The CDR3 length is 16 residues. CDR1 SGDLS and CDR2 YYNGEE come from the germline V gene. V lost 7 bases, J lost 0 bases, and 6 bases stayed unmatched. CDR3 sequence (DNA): TGTGCCAGCGAGGGACAGGCCATCTCTGGGGCCAACGTCCTGACTTTC. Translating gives CASEGQAISGANVLTF.

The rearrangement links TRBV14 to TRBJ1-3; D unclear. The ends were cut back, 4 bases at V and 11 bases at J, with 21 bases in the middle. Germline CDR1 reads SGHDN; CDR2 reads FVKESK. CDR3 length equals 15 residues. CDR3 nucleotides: TGTGCCAGCAGCCGGACGGGCGATCCCGGGGATTCCATATATTTT. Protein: CASSRTGDPGDSIYF.

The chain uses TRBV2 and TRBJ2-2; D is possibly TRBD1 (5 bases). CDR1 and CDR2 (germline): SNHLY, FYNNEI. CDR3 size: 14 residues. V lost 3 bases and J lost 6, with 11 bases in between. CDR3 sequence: CASSDETVAGELFF. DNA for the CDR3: TGTGCCAGCAGTGACGAGACAGTCGCCGGGGAGCTGTTTTTT.